This T cell receptor beta chain derives from a study of T-cell memory formation after mild COVID-19. The study's findings and limits: The study detected some responding clones in pre-infection memory, suggesting cross-reactive memory joined.

This clonotype was detected many times. The antigen remains undetermined. TCRdb reprocessed the 5' RACE reads via MiXCR and lists one record per CDR3 protein. Among around 370,000 distinct CDR3 sequences listed, about 21% were seen once. The specimen was PBMCs or a T cell subset sorted from them (not recorded which). The sequence came from an adult woman who had mild COVID-19 (a few samples of this study predate the infection). Cell type and time point are not known.

CDR3 residues: CASNRQTQDQYF. In DNA form, the CDR3 reads TGTGCCAGCAACAGACAGACCCAGGATCAGTATTTT. The chain employs TRBV2 and TRBJ2-3; D may be TRBD1 (5 bases). The germline V and J ends were trimmed by 7 bases and 12 bases, with 17 bases remaining between them. Germline V CDR1 and CDR2: SNHLY, FYNNEI. This CDR3 contains 12 residues. Filled out from reference TRBV2 and TRBJ2-3, the complete variable domain reads EPEVTQTPSHQVTQMGQEVILRCVPISNHLYFYWYRQILGQKVEFLVSFYNNEISEKSEIFDDQFSVERPDGSNFTLKIRSTKLEDSAMYFCASNRQTQDQYFGPGTRLTVL.